This T cell receptor beta chain was profiled in a study of cytomegalovirus exposure and HLA in healthy donors. This clone appeared a few times. The CDR3 extends over 17 amino acids. The germline CDR1 and CDR2 sequences are SGDLS and YYNGEE. V trimming: 4 bases; J trimming: 0 bases; junction bases outside the gene matches: 7. PCR amplification relied on 60 Vbeta primers (plus 13 Jbeta primers). Sequencing used immunoSEQ multiplex PCR; TCRdb keeps in-frame clones, though not all of them. The sample lists 100,000 to 150,000 clones, roughly 62% occurring once. The chain links TRBV9 to TRBJ2-1; 10 bases map to TRBD2. This sequence originates from a man younger than 45 in good health and CMV-seropositive. Sequenced input: PBMCs. CDR3 in amino acids: CASSQGLADRSYNEQFF. The CDR3 bases are TGTGCCAGCAGCCAAGGACTAGCGGACCGCTCCTACAATGAGCAGTTCTTC.